This T cell receptor beta chain was sequenced in a study of early T cells in non-severe SARS-CoV-2 infection. Individual cDNA molecules received unique molecular identifiers during library preparation. MiXCR, applied by TCRdb to the 5' RACE reads, yields one record per CDR3 protein. In the table there are more than 90,000 distinct CDR3 sequences, approximately 9.9% of which are singletons. The sample holds many counts of this clonotype. The CDR3 sequence is 11 residues long. Germline V gene sequence: CDR1 DFQATT, CDR2 SNEGSKA (reference sequence). Deletions cut 7 bases from V and 1 base from J, with 7 bases between.

Sequenced: whole blood. The J gene is TRBJ2-5, the V gene TRBV20-1; D remains ambiguous. The sequence was collected from an adult who was a healthcare worker with PCR-confirmed SARS-CoV-2 infection or an uninfected control (not recorded which). The CDR3 reads CSGTAQETQYF. The CDR3 DNA reads as TGCAGTGGGACGGCCCAAGAGACCCAGTACTTC.